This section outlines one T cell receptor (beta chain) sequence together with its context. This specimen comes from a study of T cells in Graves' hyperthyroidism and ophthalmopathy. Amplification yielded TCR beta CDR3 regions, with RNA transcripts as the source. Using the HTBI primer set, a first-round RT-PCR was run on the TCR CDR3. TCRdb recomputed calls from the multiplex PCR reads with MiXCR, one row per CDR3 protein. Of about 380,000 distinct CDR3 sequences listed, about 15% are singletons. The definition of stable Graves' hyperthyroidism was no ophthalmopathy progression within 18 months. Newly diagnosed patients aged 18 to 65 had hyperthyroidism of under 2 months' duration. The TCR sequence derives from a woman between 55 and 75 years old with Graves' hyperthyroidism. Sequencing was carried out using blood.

CDR3 bases: TGTGCCAGCCTGGGCCGGCAACAGGTCCGCTCTGGGGCCAACGTCCTGACTTTC. The encoded protein is CASLGRQQVRSGANVLTF. The chain recombines TRBV19 with TRBJ2-6, with TRBD1 as a possible D gene (5 bases). The CDR3 has 18 residues. The V end was cut by 9 bases, the J end by 0 bases, with 21 bases between. The V gene's germline CDR1 is LNHDA and CDR2 SQIVND (reference sequence).